These T cell receptor beta chains were read from a single sample in a study of cytomegalovirus exposure and HLA in healthy donors. Assay used: immunoSEQ multiplex PCR; TCRdb lists only in-frame clones, some missing. The sample yields roughly 130,000 clones, 65% to 90% seen once. Specimen: PBMCs. Every receptor here comes from a woman aged 18-29 years in good health and CMV-seropositive. Each CDR3 is given with its conserved first and last residue. D genes are given only for firm matches. Rows give clone size only sometimes, using once, few, many, or a class for an expanded clone.

d_call j_call v_call clone_size cdr3_aa cdr3_nt
. TRBJ1-5 TRBV15 . CATSRPGTELREAQHF TGTGCCACCAGCAGACCCGGGACGGAACTGCGGGAGGCCCAGCATTTT
TRBD1 TRBJ1-5 TRBV6-6 . CASRTGGYSNQPQHF TGTGCCAGCAGGACAGGGGGCTATAGCAATCAGCCCCAGCATTTT
. TRBJ1-1 TRBV6-5 . CASNRGDTEAFF TGTGCCAGCAATCGCGGGGATACTGAAGCTTTCTTT
. TRBJ2-1 TRBV7-9 once CASTIGRGLHNEQFF TGTGCCAGCACCATAGGGCGGGGCCTACACAATGAGCAGTTCTTC
. TRBJ2-1 TRBV11-1 few CASSLGRLGGNEQFF TGTGCCAGCAGCTTAGGCCGTCTAGGGGGCAATGAGCAGTTCTTC
TRBD1 TRBJ1-2 TRBV2 . CASSLSRDRGYGYTF TGTGCCAGCAGCCTATCCCGGGACAGGGGGTATGGCTACACCTTC
. TRBJ1-6 TRBV6-5 . CASSSWGDHSPLHF TGTGCCAGCAGCTCTTGGGGGGACCATTCACCCCTCCACTTT
TRBD1 TRBJ2-2 TRBV7-9 once CAKGQGVPGELFF TGTGCCAAGGGACAGGGAGTGCCCGGGGAGCTGTTTTTT
. TRBJ1-5 TRBV7-9 . CASSQRGSEGNQPQHF TGTGCCAGCAGCCAGAGGGGGAGTGAGGGCAATCAGCCCCAGCATTTT
TRBD1 TRBJ1-5 TRBV9 . CASSVESGRGRFQPQHF TGTGCCAGCAGCGTAGAAAGTGGCAGGGGGCGATTTCAGCCCCAGCATTTT
. TRBJ1-3 TRBV10-3 once CAISDRVGNDGNTIYF TGTGCCATCAGTGACAGGGTGGGTAATGATGGAAACACCATATATTTT
TRBD2 TRBJ2-1 TRBV5-4 . CASIPPGLATNEQFF TGTGCCAGCATTCCCCCGGGACTAGCGACTAATGAGCAGTTCTTC
. TRBJ2-7 TRBV5-4 . CASSLSSTGSYEQYF TGTGCCAGCAGCTTGAGTTCGACAGGCTCCTACGAGCAGTACTTC
TRBD1 TRBJ2-1 TRBV6-1 . CASSVFGDSQFF TGTGCCAGCAGTGTTTTCGGGGACAGCCAGTTCTTC
TRBD1 TRBJ2-3 TRBV25-1 . CATSTGSTDTQYF TGTGCCACTTCGACAGGGAGCACAGATACGCAGTATTTT
TRBD1 TRBJ1-6 TRBV28 . CASSWTGWENSPLHF TGTGCCAGCAGTTGGACAGGGTGGGAAAATTCACCCCTCCACTTT
TRBD1 TRBJ2-7 TRBV11-2 . CASSLGSMGQWSYEQYF TGTGCCAGCAGCTTAGGTTCAATGGGACAGTGGTCCTACGAGCAGTACTTC
TRBD1 TRBJ1-6 TRBV15 . CATSRVGQGHSPLHF TGTGCCACCAGCAGAGTGGGACAGGGACATTCACCCCTCCACTTT
. TRBJ2-7 TRBV30 . CAWGVTGQLSYEQYF TGTGCCTGGGGAGTTACCGGACAGCTTTCCTACGAGCAGTACTTC
. TRBJ1-3 TRBV4-1 . CASSRLLGQLSGNTIYF TGCGCCAGCAGCCGACTGCTTGGACAGCTCTCTGGAAACACCATATATTTT
. TRBJ2-2 TRBV2 . CASSEETTGPNTGELFF TGTGCCAGCAGCGAGGAGACGACAGGACCTAACACCGGGGAGCTGTTTTTT
TRBD1 TRBJ1-5 TRBV7-6 . CASSLGRGRPQHF TGTGCCAGCAGCTTAGGAAGGGGGCGGCCCCAGCATTTT
. TRBJ1-5 TRBV19 . CASSIDHSRYSNQPQHF TGTGCCAGTAGTATAGATCATAGCCGGTATAGCAATCAGCCCCAGCATTTT
. TRBJ2-7 TRBV2 . CASSDLTGPSSYEQYF TGTGCCAGCAGTGATTTGACAGGCCCCAGCTCCTACGAGCAGTACTTC
TRBD2 TRBJ2-3 TRBV5-4 once CASSLALAGGTDTQYF TGTGCCAGCAGCTTGGCCCTAGCGGGGGGCACAGATACGCAGTATTTT
. TRBJ1-5 TRBV7-2 . CASSPFNQPQHF TGTGCCAGCAGCCCGTTTAATCAGCCCCAGCATTTT
. TRBJ2-7 TRBV9 . CASSVEDSIYEQYF TGTGCCAGCAGCGTAGAGGACTCTATTTACGAGCAGTACTTC
. TRBJ2-5 TRBV6-1 . CASSEGSTTTQYF TGTGCCAGCAGTGAAGGGTCCACAACGACCCAGTACTTC
. TRBJ2-1 TRBV6-5 . CASSYGGWSSYNEQFF TGTGCCAGCAGTTATGGGGGGTGGAGCTCCTACAATGAGCAGTTCTTC
. TRBJ2-1 TRBV25-1 once CASSAPKRERTYNEQFF TGTGCCAGCAGTGCCCCAAAGAGGGAAAGGACCTACAATGAGCAGTTCTTC
. TRBJ1-1 TRBV2 . CASRKQGVPEAFF TGTGCCAGCAGAAAACAGGGTGTCCCTGAAGCTTTCTTT
TRBD1 TRBJ1-2 TRBV7-9 . CATLGVSVPGQQGYGYTF TGTGCCACCCTCGGGGTTTCGGTGCCGGGACAGCAAGGCTATGGCTACACCTTC
TRBD2 TRBJ2-3 TRBV5-1 few CASSLGPERGSTDTQYF TGCGCCAGCAGCTTGGGGCCAGAGCGGGGGAGCACAGATACGCAGTATTTT
TRBD1 TRBJ1-5 TRBV7-6 . CASSLEAGGQPQHF TGTGCCAGCAGCTTAGAGGCAGGGGGTCAGCCCCAGCATTTT
. TRBJ1-2 TRBV30 . CASIAGRTDYGYTF TGTGCCTCTATTGCCGGACGGACAGATTATGGCTACACCTTC
TRBD1 TRBJ1-2 TRBV7-9 once CASSSKPGQAFNYGYTF TGTGCCAGCAGCTCTAAACCGGGACAGGCCTTTAACTATGGCTACACCTTC
. TRBJ1-2 TRBV5-1 . CASSLTGANYGYTF TGCGCCAGCAGCTTGACAGGAGCTAACTATGGCTACACCTTC
TRBD2 TRBJ2-1 TRBV6-6 . CASATGGPNEQFF TGTGCCAGCGCGACGGGGGGGCCCAATGAGCAGTTCTTC
. TRBJ1-5 TRBV27 . CASSLTFLQPQHF TGTGCCAGCAGTTTAACTTTCCTTCAGCCCCAGCATTTT
TRBD2 TRBJ2-5 TRBV5-1 . CASTNGGGTQETQYF TGCGCCAGCACCAATGGGGGGGGGACCCAAGAGACCCAGTACTTC
TRBD1 TRBJ1-2 TRBV5-1 few CASSPGTANYGYTF TGCGCCAGCAGCCCGGGGACAGCCAACTATGGCTACACCTTC